The 17 T cell receptor beta chains below all came from one sample that was sequenced in a study of T cell responses to AZD1222 COVID-19 vaccine. TCRdb's copy holds only in-frame clones and misses some; the assay was immunoSEQ multiplex PCR. This sample carries 150,000 or so clones, about 89% of them seen once, and the ten largest clones take approximately 5.1%. Here the sequenced sample was peripheral blood, taken on day 0 of AZD1222 vaccination. The receptors here all came from an adult in good health.

V usage is TRBV18 and J usage is TRBJ2-1; perhaps D is TRBD1 or TRBD2 (5 bases each). The CDR3 has 14 residues. Per germline, CDR1 KGHSH and CDR2 LQKENI. V lost 1 base and J lost 10, with 14 bases in between. This CDR3 reads CASSPRQTEGEQFF. In nucleotides, the CDR3 is TGTGCCAGCTCACCACGACAGACAGAGGGGGAGCAGTTCTTC. Filled out from reference TRBV18 and TRBJ2-1, the complete variable domain reads NAGVMQNPRHLVRRRGQEARLRCSPMKGHSHVYWYRQLPEEGLKFMVYLQKENIIDESGMPKERFSAEFPKEGPSILRIQQVVRGDSAAYFCASSPRQTEGEQFFGPGTRLTVL.

The rearrangement uses TRBV28 and TRBJ1-3, with a possible D match to TRBD1 (5 bases). This CDR3 is 15 amino acids long. Per the germline V gene, CDR1 is MDHEN and CDR2 is SYDVKM. V was pared by 5 bases and J by 0 bases, with 11 bases between. CDR3 region: CASSRGQSSGNTIYF. The CDR3 DNA is TGTGCCAGCAGTAGGGGCCAGAGCTCTGGAAACACCATATATTTT. Together with reference TRBV28 and TRBJ1-3, the CDR3 gives the full variable domain: DVKVTQSSRYLVKRTGEKVFLECVQDMDHENMFWYRQDPGLGLRLIYFSYDVKMKEKGDIPEGYSVSREKKERFSLILESASTNQTSMYLCASSRGQSSGNTIYFGEGSWLTVV.

This chain uses TRBV28 with TRBJ2-5; D not certain. V lost 6 bases and J 5 bases, leaving 10 bases between the germline ends. The CDR3 totals 12 residues. CDR1 and CDR2 (germline): MDHEN, SYDVKM. The CDR3 loop is CASSQTAETQYF. The DNA for the CDR3 is TGTGCCAGCAGCCAAACCGCGGAGACCCAGTACTTC.

Details on this clone: A junction boundary mismatches the germline segment, possibly from a read error. V usage is TRBV7-8 and J usage is TRBJ2-1; the match to TRBD2 covers 8 bases. Per germline, CDR1 SGHVS and CDR2 FQNEAQ. The CDR3 contains 16 residues. The CDR3 spells CASSPRGSGVYIEQFF. CDR3 DNA sequence: TGTGCCAGCAGCCCGAGAGGTAGCGGGGTTTACATTGAGCAGTTCTTC.

The V and J genes are TRBV5-4 and TRBJ2-7, with D unclear. V was trimmed by 0 bases and J by 5 bases, leaving 9 bases between them. The germline CDR1 and CDR2 sequences are SGHNT and YYREEE (reference sequence). The CDR3 covers 13 residues. CDR3 nucleotides: TGTGCCAGCAGCTTGGAGCGCGGTAACGAGCAGTACTTC. Translated: CASSLERGNEQYF.

V is TRBV10-3 and J is TRBJ2-7, with TRBD2 matching 8 bases. CDR3 length equals 15 residues. Per germline, CDR1 ENHRY and CDR2 SYGVKD. The V segment lost 6 bases and the J segment 5 bases; nucleotides outside the gene matches: 12. The CDR3 DNA reads as TGTGCCATCAGGAATTCGGGACTAGAGGGCCACGAGCAGTACTTC. Its translation: CAIRNSGLEGHEQYF.

The chain links TRBV20-1 to TRBJ2-2; TRBD1 might be the D (5 bases). The V end lost 3 bases, the J end lost 2 bases, and 10 bases lay between the germline ends. There are 14 residues in the CDR3. Per germline, CDR1 DFQATT and CDR2 SNEGSKA (reference sequence). The CDR3 region is CSASQGYNTGELFF. The CDR3 DNA is TGCAGTGCTAGTCAGGGTTATAACACCGGGGAGCTGTTTTTT.

The chain combines TRBV6-5 with TRBJ2-1, with 9 bases matching TRBD1. The CDR3 sequence is 14 residues long. V trimming: 7 bases; J trimming: 16 bases; junction bases outside the gene matches: 17. Germline-derived CDR1 and CDR2 are MNHEY and SVGAGI. The CDR3 DNA reads TGTGCCAGCAAACACCTCACGAAAACAGGGGGCTTATTCTTC. Its protein product is CASKHLTKTGGLFF.

V is TRBV10-3 and J is TRBJ1-2; D unclear. This CDR3 spans 12 amino acids. Germline V gene data show CDR1 as ENHRY and CDR2 as SYGVKD. Between the trimmed V and J ends, which lost 4 bases and 2 bases, there was a span of 5 bases. The CDR3: CAISVQNYGYTF. CDR3 nucleotide sequence: TGTGCCATCAGTGTGCAGAACTATGGCTACACCTTC.

This chain connects TRBV11-2 to TRBJ1-2; D not certain. The CDR3 length is 14 residues. The V end was cut by 1 base, the J end by 4 bases, with 10 bases between. From germline, CDR1 is SGHAT and CDR2 FQNNGV. CDR3 nucleotides: TGTGCCAGCAGCTTAGTAGCGGGTTCCTATGGCTACACCTTC. Amino acids: CASSLVAGSYGYTF.

This clone was seen once. CDR3: CASTVQGPVQETQYF. For the CDR3, the DNA is TGCGCCAGTACCGTACAGGGACCAGTCCAAGAGACCCAGTACTTC. This rearrangement joins TRBV5-1 to TRBJ2-5; a weak D match, TRBD1 (6 bases). CDR1 SGHRS and CDR2 YFSETQ come from the germline V gene. The germline V and J ends were trimmed by 8 bases and 1 base, with 18 bases remaining between them. This CDR3 contains 15 residues.

V is TRBV5-4 and J is TRBJ1-4, with 9 bases identical to TRBD1. Looked up from germline, CDR1 is SGHNT and CDR2 is YYREEE (reference sequence). The ends lost 4 bases at V and 0 bases at J; junction bases unmatched: 7. The CDR3 has 17 amino acids. The CDR3 region is CASSRQGEGATNEKLFF. DNA for the CDR3: TGTGCCAGCAGCCGACAGGGGGAGGGTGCAACTAATGAAAAACTGTTTTTT.

The chain links TRBV10-3 to TRBJ2-1, with TRBD2 identical over 14 bases. This CDR3 region has 15 residues. Per germline, CDR1 ENHRY and CDR2 SYGVKD. After removal of 5 bases from V and 7 bases from J, the junction contained 4 bases not matched to a gene. The chain's CDR3 is CAISSGTSGSNEQFF. CDR3 sequence (DNA): TGTGCCATCAGTTCCGGGACTAGCGGGAGTAATGAGCAGTTCTTC.

The chain employs TRBV18 and TRBJ2-2, with D hard to call. This CDR3 has 18 residues. V lost 2 bases to trimming and J lost 2 bases, with 18 bases between them. CDR1 and CDR2 from the germline V gene are KGHSH and LQKENI. In DNA, the CDR3 is TGTGCCAGCTCACCAGTGGCCCGGTCAGGAGATAACACCGGGGAGCTGTTTTTT. This gives the protein CASSPVARSGDNTGELFF.

This chain joins TRBV5-1 and TRBJ2-1, with no clear D. Germline loops: CDR1 SGHRS, CDR2 YFSETQ. The CDR3 spans 15 residues. V lost 1 base to trimming and J lost 0 bases, with 8 bases between them. This chain's CDR3 is CASSLRVSSYNEQFF. CDR3 DNA: TGCGCCAGCAGCTTGAGGGTTAGCTCCTACAATGAGCAGTTCTTC.

This CDR3 is CASSFARDYGYTF. The CDR3 DNA is TGTGCCAGCAGTTTCGCCAGGGATTATGGCTACACCTTC. V gene TRBV27 combines with J gene TRBJ1-2, with D maybe TRBD1 (5 bases). Trimming cost V 3 bases and J 5 bases, with 10 bases left between them. From germline, CDR1 is MNHEY and CDR2 SMNVEV (reference sequence). This CDR3 comprises 13 residues.

This chain joins TRBV30 and TRBJ1-4; D gene ambiguous. CDR1 and CDR2 from the germline V gene are GTSNPN and SVGIG (reference sequence). This CDR3 spans 14 amino acids. The V gene lost 0 bases and the J gene lost 11 bases, with 16 bases spanning the gap. The CDR3 sequence is CAWSVRFSVRKLFF. As DNA, the CDR3 is TGTGCCTGGAGTGTACGATTTTCAGTTCGGAAACTGTTTTTT.